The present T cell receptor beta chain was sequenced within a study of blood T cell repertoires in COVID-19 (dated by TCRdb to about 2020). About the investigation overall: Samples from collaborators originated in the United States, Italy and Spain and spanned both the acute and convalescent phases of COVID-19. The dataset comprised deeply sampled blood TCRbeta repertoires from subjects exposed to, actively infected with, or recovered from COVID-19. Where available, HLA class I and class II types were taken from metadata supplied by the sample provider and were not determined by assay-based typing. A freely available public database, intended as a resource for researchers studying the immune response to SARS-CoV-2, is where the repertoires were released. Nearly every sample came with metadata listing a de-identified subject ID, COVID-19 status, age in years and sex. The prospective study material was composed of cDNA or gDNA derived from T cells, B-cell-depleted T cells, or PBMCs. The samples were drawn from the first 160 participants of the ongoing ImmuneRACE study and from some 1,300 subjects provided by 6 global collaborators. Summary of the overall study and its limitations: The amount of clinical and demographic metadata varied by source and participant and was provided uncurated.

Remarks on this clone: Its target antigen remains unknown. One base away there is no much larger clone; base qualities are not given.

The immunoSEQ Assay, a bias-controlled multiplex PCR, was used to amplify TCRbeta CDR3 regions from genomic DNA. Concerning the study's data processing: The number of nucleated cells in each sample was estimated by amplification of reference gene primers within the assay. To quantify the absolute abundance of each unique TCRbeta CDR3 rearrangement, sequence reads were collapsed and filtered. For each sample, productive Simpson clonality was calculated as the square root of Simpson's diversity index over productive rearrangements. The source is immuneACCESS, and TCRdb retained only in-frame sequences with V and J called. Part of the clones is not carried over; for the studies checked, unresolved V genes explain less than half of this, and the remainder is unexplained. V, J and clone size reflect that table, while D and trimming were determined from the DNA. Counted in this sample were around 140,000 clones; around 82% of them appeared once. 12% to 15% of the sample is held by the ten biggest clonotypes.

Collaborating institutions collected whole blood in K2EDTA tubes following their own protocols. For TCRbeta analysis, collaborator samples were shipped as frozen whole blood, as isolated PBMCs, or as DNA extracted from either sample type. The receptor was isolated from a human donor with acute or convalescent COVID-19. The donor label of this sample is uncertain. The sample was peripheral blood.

The CDR3 protein: CAWTPQSMNTEAFF. The base sequence is TGTGCCTGGACCCCGCAGTCCATGAACACTGAAGCTTTCTTT. The chain was built from TRBV30 and TRBJ1-1; the D segment cannot be called with confidence. At the junction V is shortened by 4 bases and J by 0 bases, with 12 bases in between. The CDR3 covers 14 residues, taking in both the cysteine and the phenylalanine. Only CDR3 DNA remains: 42 bases, in frame from the first base. Per the germline V gene (reference sequence), GTSNPN is the CDR1 and SVGIG is the CDR2.